This T cell receptor beta chain is drawn from a study of metastatic and nonmetastatic thyroid tumors. For the study at large: Repertoires of blood and of tissue (tumor or nodule) from malignant and benign thyroid patients were compared.

TCRdb ran MiXCR on the PCR reads. Seen here are roughly 15,000 clones, approximately 25% observed once, and the top ten hold roughly 23%. Study-wide results and limits: Reported TCR beta diversity, measured in blood and tumor, was significantly higher for malignant thyroid tumors than for benign nodules.

Trimming stripped 11 bases from V and 3 bases from J, with 12 bases between. Germline loops: CDR1 SEHNR, CDR2 FQNEAQ (reference sequence). The CDR3 extends over 12 amino acids. No patient had received any treatment before thyroid surgery. This clone was found many times. The antigen is not known. The origin of this receptor is a female donor with papillary thyroid cancer or a benign thyroid nodule (not recorded which). Some clones in this sample may be carry-over from other donors' samples. J is TRBJ2-3 and V is TRBV7-9; a possible D gene is TRBD2 (5 bases). The sample comprised tumor tissue. CDR3 nucleotides: TGTGCCGTCAGTAGCGAGACAGATACGCAGTATTTT. Protein product: CAVSSETDTQYF.